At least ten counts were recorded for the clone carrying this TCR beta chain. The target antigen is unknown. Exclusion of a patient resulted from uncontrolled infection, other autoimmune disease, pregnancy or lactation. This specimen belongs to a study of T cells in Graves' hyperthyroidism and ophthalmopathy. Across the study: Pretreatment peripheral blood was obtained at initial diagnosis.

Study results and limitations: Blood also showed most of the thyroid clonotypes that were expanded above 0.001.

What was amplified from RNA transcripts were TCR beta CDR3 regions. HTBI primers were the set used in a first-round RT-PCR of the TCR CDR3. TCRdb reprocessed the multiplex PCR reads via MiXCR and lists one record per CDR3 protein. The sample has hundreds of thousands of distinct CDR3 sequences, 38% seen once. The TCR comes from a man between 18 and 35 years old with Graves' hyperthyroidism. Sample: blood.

The CDR3 nucleotides read TGTGCCAGCAGCCCCACGACGAACACTGAAGCTTTCTTT. Protein: CASSPTTNTEAFF. This chain connects TRBV12-3 or TRBV12-4 to TRBJ1-1; D unresolved. V gave up 6 bases and J gave up 1 base, with 9 bases separating them. The length of the CDR3 is 13 residues.